Listed below are T cell receptor beta chains from one sample, sequenced in a study of T-cell memory formation after mild COVID-19. TCRdb used MiXCR to reprocess the 5' RACE reads, holding one entry per CDR3 protein. The sample lists hundreds of thousands of distinct CDR3 sequences; 15% were seen once. Sequenced sample: PBMCs or a T cell subset sorted from them (not recorded which). The receptors stem from an adult woman who had mild COVID-19 (a few samples of this study predate the infection). Cell type and time point are not known. Both conserved end residues are part of each CDR3. A D gene is named only where the DNA matches it firmly. Clone size, where shown, is once, few, many, or a class for clones that have expanded.

>NA|few|TRBJ2-3|TRBV7-8
CASSPMSGSSTDTQYF
TGTGCCAGCAGCCCTATGTCTGGGTCTAGCACAGATACGCAGTATTTT
>TRBD1|NA|TRBJ1-1|TRBV19
CASRRQGLAEAFF
TGTGCCAGTAGGAGACAGGGTTTGGCTGAAGCTTTCTTT
>TRBD2|few|TRBJ2-5|TRBV6-6
CASSEAGASRETQYF
TGTGCCAGCAGCGAAGCGGGGGCCAGCCGAGAGACCCAGTACTTC
>NA|NA|TRBJ1-3|TRBV21-1
CASSRGSGNTIYF
TGTGCCAGCAGCAGAGGCTCTGGAAACACCATATATTTT
>NA|few|TRBJ2-5|TRBV27
CASRVMASGETQYF
TGTGCCAGTCGCGTTATGGCGAGCGGGGAGACCCAGTACTTC
>NA|few|TRBJ2-5|TRBV29-1
CSVGNRQETQYF
TGCAGCGTTGGGAACAGACAAGAGACCCAGTACTTC
>TRBD2|few|TRBJ2-3|TRBV20-1
CSARDRGGTDTQYF
TGCAGTGCTAGAGATCGGGGAGGGACAGATACGCAGTATTTT
>TRBD2|NA|TRBJ2-5|TRBV20-1
CSARADPAGGETQYF
TGCAGTGCTAGAGCGGACCCGGCGGGAGGGGAGACCCAGTACTTC
>NA|NA|TRBJ2-1|TRBV7-2
CASSFPVGASSYNEQFF
TGTGCCAGCAGTTTCCCTGTGGGGGCGAGCTCCTACAATGAGCAGTTCTTC
>TRBD1|NA|TRBJ1-2|TRBV27
CASSPGQTTYGYTF
TGTGCCAGCAGCCCGGGACAGACAACCTATGGCTACACCTTC
>NA|many|TRBJ1-2|TRBV12-3/TRBV12-4
CASLSTPDGGYTF
TGTGCCAGCCTCTCGACCCCCGACGGAGGCTACACCTTC
>NA|few|TRBJ2-3|TRBV3-1
CASSRGESDTQYF
TGTGCCAGCAGCCGGGGCGAGTCAGATACGCAGTATTTT
>NA|NA|TRBJ2-2|TRBV3-1
CASSGGQNTGELFF
TGTGCCAGCAGCGGGGGACAGAACACCGGGGAGCTGTTTTTT
>TRBD2|few|TRBJ2-7|TRBV14
CASTNSGAEQYF
TGTGCCAGCACCAACAGCGGGGCCGAGCAGTACTTC
>NA|NA|TRBJ2-2|TRBV7-2
CASSWTRAGELFF
TGTGCCAGCAGCTGGACTCGTGCCGGGGAGCTGTTTTTT
>NA|many|TRBJ1-2|TRBV20-1
CSASGVGGYTF
TGCAGTGCTAGCGGAGTCGGCGGCTACACCTTC
>NA|NA|TRBJ1-1|TRBV9
CASSVEGKSEAFF
TGTGCCAGCAGCGTAGAGGGGAAGTCTGAAGCTTTCTTT
>TRBD1|NA|TRBJ2-1|TRBV3-1
CASSQEGQVRGEQFF
TGTGCCAGCAGCCAAGAAGGACAGGTCCGGGGTGAGCAGTTCTTC
>NA|few|TRBJ2-3|TRBV6-5
CASSDASGRIPDTQYF
TGTGCCAGCAGCGACGCGTCGGGTAGGATCCCAGATACGCAGTATTTT
>NA|few|TRBJ2-3|TRBV7-9
CASSLGTGKESDTQYF
TGTGCCAGCAGCTTAGGAACAGGGAAAGAATCAGATACGCAGTATTTT
>TRBD1|NA|TRBJ2-5|TRBV24-1
CATSDRTGATQKTQYF
TGTGCCACCAGTGACCGGACAGGGGCGACTCAAAAGACCCAGTACTTC
>TRBD1|NA|TRBJ1-3|TRBV7-4
CASSHTPGQGGNTIYF
TGTGCCAGCAGTCATACGCCGGGACAGGGGGGAAACACCATATATTTT
>NA|NA|TRBJ1-1|TRBV29-1
CSVRTPSANTEAFF
TGCAGCGTCAGGACACCTAGCGCGAACACTGAAGCTTTCTTT
>NA|few|TRBJ1-2|TRBV6-5
CASSYSSRAGSGYTF
TGTGCCAGCAGTTACTCGAGCAGGGCCGGGTCTGGCTACACCTTC
>NA|many|TRBJ1-1|TRBV28
CASSLTSGNTEAFF
TGTGCCAGCAGTTTAACCTCAGGGAATACTGAAGCTTTCTTT
>TRBD2|many|TRBJ2-2|TRBV7-9
CASSSPSGSQTGELFF
TGTGCCAGCAGCTCTCCTAGCGGGAGTCAAACCGGGGAGCTGTTTTTT
>NA|many|TRBJ2-1|TRBV30
CAWSVRGPQFF
TGTGCCTGGAGTGTACGGGGGCCCCAGTTCTTC
>NA|many|TRBJ2-7|TRBV11-2
CASSPSTVSYEQYF
TGTGCCAGCAGCCCCTCGACAGTATCCTACGAGCAGTACTTC
>TRBD1|NA|TRBJ1-5|TRBV3-1
CASSQLPGGSEPQHF
TGTGCCAGCAGCCAACTCCCAGGGGGCAGCGAGCCCCAGCATTTT
>TRBD1|many|TRBJ1-1|TRBV7-9
CASSKGARNTEAFF
TGTGCCAGCAGCAAGGGGGCCAGGAACACTGAAGCTTTCTTT
>TRBD2|few|TRBJ2-1|TRBV6-2/TRBV6-3
CASSYKVLAGGESYNEQFF
TGTGCCAGCAGTTACAAAGTCCTAGCGGGAGGGGAATCCTACAATGAGCAGTTCTTC
>NA|NA|TRBJ1-6|TRBV12-3/TRBV12-4
CASRKQDNSPLHF
TGTGCCAGCAGAAAACAGGATAATTCACCCCTCCACTTT
>NA|NA|TRBJ1-2|TRBV30
CAWSVWGGEYTF
TGTGCCTGGAGTGTATGGGGTGGGGAATACACCTTC
>TRBD1|NA|TRBJ2-5|TRBV20-1
CSATRQGGKTQYF
TGCAGTGCTACCCGACAGGGGGGGAAGACCCAGTACTTC
>NA|few|TRBJ1-2|TRBV12-3/TRBV12-4
CASRRDSSYGYTF
TGTGCCAGCAGGAGAGACAGCTCCTATGGCTACACCTTC
>TRBD2|NA|TRBJ2-1|TRBV11-2
CASSLAFSGRTLYNEQFF
TGTGCCAGCAGCTTAGCCTTTAGCGGGAGGACCTTATACAATGAGCAGTTCTTC
>NA|NA|TRBJ2-6|TRBV7-9
CASSLLPRDSGANVLTF
TGTGCCAGCAGCTTGCTTCCGCGGGACTCTGGGGCCAACGTCCTGACTTTC
>NA|few|TRBJ2-5|TRBV7-2
CASSLVGFQIQETQYF
TGTGCCAGCAGCTTAGTTGGTTTCCAGATCCAAGAGACCCAGTACTTC
>NA|many|TRBJ2-1|TRBV21-1
CASNIGQGNEQFF
TGTGCCAGCAACATCGGACAGGGCAATGAGCAGTTCTTC
>NA|few|TRBJ1-5|TRBV30
CAWSVRNNQPQHF
TGTGCCTGGAGTGTACGAAACAATCAGCCCCAGCATTTT
>TRBD2|few|TRBJ2-1|TRBV29-1
CSAPSPLAGGPTEQFF
TGCAGCGCCCCGTCCCCCCTCGCGGGAGGGCCCACCGAGCAGTTCTTC
>TRBD1|few|TRBJ1-6|TRBV12-3/TRBV12-4
CASSSGTEIYNSPLHF
TGTGCCAGCAGTTCCGGGACAGAGATCTATAATTCACCCCTCCACTTT
>NA|few|TRBJ2-7|TRBV23-1
CASSPPDRGGTYEQYF
TGCGCCAGCAGTCCTCCAGACAGGGGAGGGACCTACGAGCAGTACTTC
>NA|NA|TRBJ2-3|TRBV5-1
CASRRGGAVTDTQYF
TGCGCCAGCAGGAGAGGGGGGGCTGTGACAGATACGCAGTATTTT
>NA|few|TRBJ2-2|TRBV19
CASRDSGRIENTGELFF
TGTGCCAGTAGGGACTCGGGAAGAATCGAGAACACCGGGGAGCTGTTTTTT
>NA|few|TRBJ2-1|TRBV7-8
CASSSSGILYNEQFF
TGTGCCAGCAGCTCATCAGGGATTTTATACAATGAGCAGTTCTTC
>NA|few|TRBJ1-1|TRBV6-2/TRBV6-3
CASKDSNTEAFF
TGTGCCAGTAAGGACAGTAACACTGAAGCTTTCTTT
>NA|NA|TRBJ1-5|TRBV2
CASSQADFNQPQHF
TGTGCCAGCAGCCAAGCGGATTTCAATCAGCCCCAGCATTTT
>NA|few|TRBJ2-2|TRBV29-1
CSVHTTAANTGELFF
TGCAGCGTTCATACGACAGCCGCGAACACCGGGGAGCTGTTTTTT
>NA|NA|TRBJ2-2|TRBV29-1
CSVVIRPIGELFF
TGCAGCGTCGTAATCCGCCCCATCGGGGAGCTGTTTTTT